This paragraph reports one T cell receptor beta chain. Its antigen specificity is not known. Base qualities are missing; no much larger clone stands one base away. TCRbeta CDR3 regions were amplified from genomic DNA by means of the immunoSEQ Assay, a bias-controlled multiplex PCR. In the original analysis: Nucleated cell counts per sample were estimated from amplification of reference gene primers within the assay. Sequence reads were collapsed and filtered to measure the absolute abundance of every unique TCRbeta CDR3 rearrangement. Productive Simpson clonality was computed per sample as the square root of Simpson's diversity index over productive rearrangements. TCRdb's version of the immuneACCESS table is confined to in-frame rearrangements and falls short of the full clone set. An unresolved V gene accounts for under half of the shortfall where checked; the remainder is of unknown origin. For V, J and clone size, that table is used; D and trimming come from the DNA. The sample contains roughly 380,000 clones, about nine tenths of them found a single time. Of the sample, over 1% is held by the ten largest clones.

The data were taken from a study of blood T cell repertoires in COVID-19 (dated by TCRdb to 2019 to 2021). For the wider study: The collaborator samples originated in the United States, Italy and Spain and spanned the acute and convalescent phases of COVID-19. The prospective study material was composed of cDNA or gDNA derived from T cells, B-cell-depleted T cells, or PBMCs. The dataset comprised deeply sampled blood TCRbeta repertoires from subjects exposed to, actively infected with, or recovered from COVID-19. A freely available public database, intended as a resource for researchers studying the immune response to SARS-CoV-2, is where the repertoires were released. Samples came from the ongoing ImmuneRACE study (first 160 participants) plus 1,254 subjects from 6 global collaborators. Nearly every sample came with metadata listing a de-identified subject ID, COVID-19 status, age in years and sex. Where available, HLA class I and class II types were taken from metadata supplied by the sample provider and were not determined by assay-based typing. Paper-wide results and their limitations: Clinical and demographic metadata were provided uncurated, with the amount varying by source and participant.

Germline trimming: 3 bases from V, 7 bases from J; junction bases outside gene matches: 9. The CDR3 goes from the cysteine to the phenylalanine over 16 residues. Of all the DNA, just the CDR3 is kept, 48 bases in frame from base 1. According to the germline V gene, CDR1 reads MGHDK and CDR2 reads SYGVNS. Participants in the prospective study were aged roughly 18 to 100 years, lived in under 30 United States geographic areas, and enrolled through a virtual design. In the prospective study, cohorts were assigned on the basis of participant-reported clinical history obtained from a screening survey and a study questionnaire. Exposed participants were defined as having been in contact with someone with a PCR-confirmed or clinician-diagnosed COVID-19 case within 2 weeks of study entry. In the prospective study, mobile phlebotomists collected whole blood, serum and a nasopharyngeal or oropharyngeal swab from each participant. Additional blood draws and questionnaires over an approximately two-month period could optionally be provided by prospective study participants. Prospective study blood samples were shipped either frozen or at room temperature before DNA extraction.

The clonotype originates from a woman in her 30s who had been exposed to COVID-19. The V gene is TRBV25-1 and the J gene is TRBJ1-4, with 9 bases aligning to TRBD1. The sample taken for sequencing was PBMCs or T cells enriched from blood (not recorded which). The encoded CDR3 is CASSDRPGTGSEKLFF. The bases are TGTGCCAGCAGTGACCGGCCCGGGACAGGGAGTGAAAAACTGTTTTTT.